These T cell receptor beta chains were read from a single sample in a study of a mutant IDH1 vaccine in newly diagnosed glioma. Sequencing used immunoSEQ multiplex PCR; TCRdb keeps in-frame clones, though not all of them. The sample includes about 54,000 clones, 80% to 85% of them seen just once. For these TCRs, the target antigens are not known. The specimen was PBMCs, collected from a glioma patient whose treatment included an IDH1 peptide vaccine. The receptors shown here come from a woman between 18 and 30 years old with glioma. The conserved cysteine and the conserved F or W are not part of the CDR3 here. A row's size may be missing; if present it is once, few, many or a size class.

abundance,v_gene,CDR3aa
-,TRBV29-1,SVRDPSYEQY
-,TRBV6-6,ASGGSTEAF
-,TRBV19,ASSIGPSGPDYEQY
few,TRBV5-1,ASSHGNMNTEAF
-,TRBV27,ASGPGLAVYEQY
-,TRBV15,ATSSGGTGGFEQY
-,TRBV2,ASSEQGFSNQPQH
few,TRBV28,ASRRQGRGTEAF
-,TRBV9,ASSVGVAVGELF
-,TRBV29-1,SVGLDGQHTGELF
-,TRBV29-1,SVGTGQNTEAF
-,TRBV5-1,ASSLGTSGTQMTQY
-,TRBV7-2,ASSTGLYNEQF
-,TRBV7-2,ASSTRGRATLNQPQH
-,TRBV7-2,ASSLVPGWAGELF
-,TRBV4-2,ASSQDHTGNEKLF
-,TRBV7-8,ASSPLTINTEAF
-,TRBV27,ASTALAGADTQY
-,TRBV5-4,ASSSEGWTEAF
once,TRBV5-4,ASSLSRDSTLSYGYT
-,TRBV11-2,ASRSLARGRNYGYT
-,TRBV11-3,ASSPTSGPSYEQY
once,TRBV14,ASSQDFRKERALTDTQY
-,TRBV6-1,ASTLGNEQF
-,TRBV30,AGEGWTGAVNTIY
-,TRBV12-5,ASGLDPMTGGWTEAF
once,TRBV6-6,ASSATGVGVRETQY
once,TRBV5-1,ASSFSGEETQY
-,TRBV2,ASSGQGNTGELF
-,TRBV5-1,ASSFKTGAEQF
-,TRBV7-8,ASSLLRGRGTEAF
once,TRBV5-1,ASSLRIQGADETQY
-,TRBV19,ASRPDRGREGYT
-,TRBV7-8,ASSPDRDGRNTEAF
-,TRBV9,ASSGTGSGPAYGYT
-,TRBV19,ASSIERAGMSYT
-,TRBV9,ASSVAPGGLANEQF